The rows below give T cell receptor beta chains drawn from one sample of a study of blood T cell repertoires in COVID-19. Using immunoSEQ multiplex PCR, the repertoire was profiled, and TCRdb retains in-frame clones only, with some absent. The data show about 160,000 clones, with approximately 85% seen just once and around 7% held by the top ten. The sequenced sample was peripheral blood. The source of these receptors is a man older than 75 with COVID-19, enrolled during active disease. Both conserved end residues are part of each CDR3. D genes are given only for firm matches. Rows give clone size only sometimes, using once, few, many, or a class for an expanded clone.

V gene	D gene	clone size	J gene	CDR3 protein	CDR3 DNA
TRBV5-1	TRBD1	-	TRBJ2-1	CASSPGQQYNEQFF	TGCGCCAGCAGCCCGGGACAGCAGTACAATGAGCAGTTCTTC
TRBV21-1	-	-	TRBJ1-1	CASSSAVTGVRKWTEAFF	TGTGCCAGCAGCTCCGCCGTGACAGGGGTAAGGAAGTGGACTGAAGCTTTCTTT
TRBV4-1	TRBD1	-	TRBJ2-7	CASSLRTGYEQYF	TGCGCCAGCAGCCTCCGGACAGGCTACGAGCAGTACTTC
TRBV9	-	-	TRBJ2-5	CASSATPGIGETQYF	TGTGCCAGCAGCGCGACCCCAGGGATCGGAGAGACCCAGTACTTC
TRBV11-2	TRBD2	-	TRBJ2-2	CASSLFGGAGELFF	TGTGCCAGCAGCCTCTTCGGGGGGGCCGGGGAGCTGTTTTTT
TRBV7-9	-	-	TRBJ2-2	CASSPNRVTGELFF	TGTGCCAGCAGCCCTAACAGGGTCACCGGGGAGCTGTTTTTT
TRBV10-3	-	-	TRBJ2-4	CAISESQGIAKNIQYF	TGTGCCATCAGTGAGTCACAGGGAATAGCCAAAAACATTCAGTACTTC
TRBV9	TRBD1	-	TRBJ1-1	CASSGFPGGGTEAFF	TGTGCCAGCAGCGGATTCCCAGGGGGTGGCACTGAAGCTTTCTTT
TRBV12-3/TRBV12-4	-	-	TRBJ1-1	CASSLVSAPEAFF	TGTGCCAGCAGTTTAGTTAGTGCCCCTGAAGCTTTCTTT
TRBV5-4	-	-	TRBJ2-7	CASSLFGDFYEQYF	TGTGCCAGCAGCTTATTCGGGGACTTCTACGAGCAGTACTTC
TRBV6-5	TRBD2	-	TRBJ2-7	CATGGPTYEQYF	TGTGCCACGGGGGGACCTACCTACGAGCAGTACTTC
TRBV6-5	-	-	TRBJ1-4	CASSPYQGNEKLFF	TGTGCCAGCAGTCCTTACCAGGGTAATGAAAAACTGTTTTTT
TRBV4-3	-	once	TRBJ2-7	CASEHRVPHEQYF	TGCGCCAGCGAACACAGGGTTCCCCACGAGCAGTACTTC
TRBV27	TRBD1	-	TRBJ2-1	CASNRQGSYNEQFF	TGTGCCAGTAACCGACAGGGATCCTACAATGAGCAGTTCTTC
TRBV3-1/TRBV3-2	-	-	TRBJ1-4	CASTSRAGAVEKLFF	TGTGCCAGCACCTCAAGAGCAGGGGCGGTTGAAAAACTGTTTTTT
TRBV10-3	TRBD1	-	TRBJ2-7	CAISDGTASYEQYF	TGTGCCATCAGTGACGGGACAGCTAGCTACGAGCAGTACTTC
TRBV18	TRBD1	-	TRBJ1-5	CASSPSGGGLNQPQHF	TGTGCCAGCTCACCATCAGGGGGCGGCCTAAATCAGCCCCAGCATTTT
TRBV18	-	few	TRBJ2-1	CASSPQDEQFF	TGTGCCAGCTCCCCCCAGGATGAGCAGTTCTTC
TRBV7-9	-	-	TRBJ2-5	CASSSLPGYQETQYF	TGTGCCAGCAGCTCCCTCCCCGGGTACCAAGAGACCCAGTACTTC
TRBV3-1/TRBV3-2	-	-	TRBJ2-3	CASSQGPATTDTQYF	TGTGCCAGCAGCCAAGGGCCAGCGACCACAGATACGCAGTATTTT
TRBV6-5	TRBD1	few	TRBJ1-5	CASSTGDQPQHF	TGTGCCAGCAGTACAGGGGACCAGCCCCAGCATTTT
TRBV5-4	TRBD1	-	TRBJ1-1	CASSSGRDRSGEAFF	TGTGCCAGCAGCTCCGGTCGGGACAGGAGTGGTGAAGCTTTCTTT
TRBV2	-	-	TRBJ2-5	CASTYRGGPVGETQYF	TGTGCCAGCACCTACAGGGGGGGCCCCGTCGGGGAGACCCAGTACTTC